This is a list of T cell receptor beta chains from one sample in a study of cytomegalovirus exposure and HLA in healthy donors. Libraries were prepared by immunoSEQ multiplex PCR; TCRdb keeps only in-frame clonotypes and omits some of them. The sample yields roughly 80,000 clones, roughly two thirds seen once. Sequenced: PBMCs. All receptors derive from a man in his 60s in good health and CMV-seropositive. CDR3s leave out the opening cysteine and the closing phenylalanine or tryptophan.

j_call: TRBJ1-6; v_call: TRBV6-6; cdr3_aa: ASSYVSGSALH
j_call: TRBJ1-1; v_call: TRBV30; cdr3_aa: AWSVAESTEAF
j_call: TRBJ1-2; v_call: TRBV7-9; cdr3_aa: ASTSAGQGGSYT
j_call: TRBJ2-1; v_call: TRBV4-1; cdr3_aa: ASSQEGWTSYNEQF
j_call: TRBJ2-3; v_call: TRBV5-8; cdr3_aa: ASSLAGQVLTDTQY
j_call: TRBJ1-2; v_call: TRBV2; cdr3_aa: ASSDTGLNYGYT
j_call: TRBJ2-1; v_call: TRBV9; cdr3_aa: ASSGGIAVPYNEQF
j_call: TRBJ2-7; v_call: TRBV19; cdr3_aa: ASSIRWAGDRVYEQY
j_call: TRBJ2-7; v_call: TRBV10-3; cdr3_aa: AISEPYSGQPYEQY
j_call: TRBJ2-1; v_call: TRBV11-2; cdr3_aa: ASSLDSYNEQF
j_call: TRBJ2-1; v_call: TRBV19; cdr3_aa: ASKSPPGGSSEQF
j_call: TRBJ2-6; v_call: TRBV28; cdr3_aa: ASSLVRGGGANVLT
j_call: TRBJ1-1; v_call: TRBV19; cdr3_aa: ASSLQGMQNTEAF
j_call: TRBJ2-1; v_call: TRBV2; cdr3_aa: ASTGLSSYNEQF
j_call: TRBJ1-1; v_call: TRBV10-1; cdr3_aa: ASSFDRNTEAF
j_call: TRBJ2-5; v_call: TRBV21-1; cdr3_aa: ASSDREQQETQY
j_call: TRBJ2-2; v_call: TRBV6-1; cdr3_aa: ASRRRERTGELF
j_call: TRBJ2-7; v_call: TRBV7-9; cdr3_aa: ASSFQGEQY
j_call: TRBJ2-2; v_call: TRBV4-2; cdr3_aa: ASSQDGLAVGGELF
j_call: TRBJ1-1; v_call: TRBV5-5; cdr3_aa: ASSPEAAAPEAF
j_call: TRBJ1-1; v_call: TRBV7-9; cdr3_aa: ASSLDFQGAQAF
j_call: TRBJ1-1; v_call: TRBV4-3; cdr3_aa: ASSQDSAGRSEAF
j_call: TRBJ2-7; v_call: TRBV6-6; cdr3_aa: ASSWAGAGEQY
j_call: TRBJ1-2; v_call: TRBV5-1; cdr3_aa: ASSPDSGGYT
j_call: TRBJ2-5; v_call: TRBV11-2; cdr3_aa: ASSFGGEGATQY
j_call: TRBJ1-5; v_call: TRBV5-8; cdr3_aa: ASCPAPGQWLNQPQH
j_call: TRBJ1-5; v_call: TRBV4-2; cdr3_aa: ASNPHEDTGGGFNQPQH
j_call: TRBJ2-5; v_call: TRBV7-7; cdr3_aa: ASSSEAGGETQY